One sample yielded the 2 T cell receptor beta chains listed below, sequenced in a study of monozygotic twins with inflammatory bowel disease (dated by TCRdb to about 2019). The library was made by 5' RACE. Instrument on record: Illumina HiSeq 2500. The reads, reprocessed by TCRdb, yield one row per CDR3 protein sequence and no DNA. The sample's table covers over 350,000 distinct CDR3 sequences. Just over 2.5% of the sample belongs to the ten largest clones. The sequencing input was blood. The origin of the receptors is a human donor with ulcerative colitis or Crohn's disease, or a healthy co-twin of an affected twin (not recorded which).

V gene TRBV7-9 combines with J gene TRBJ1-1. Germline loops: CDR1 SEHNR, CDR2 FQNEAQ (reference sequence). This CDR3 has 15 residues. This CDR3 is CASSLHSVQNTEAFF.

CDR3 amino acids: CSAQGTSTGTQYF. V usage is TRBV20-1 and J usage is TRBJ2-5; the TCRdb D gene call, TRBD1, has no DNA to confirm it. This CDR3 is built from 13 residues. Germline CDR1 DFQATT, CDR2 SNEGSKA (reference sequence).